A selection of T cell receptor beta chains follows, all from one sample in a study of beta chain features in type 1 diabetes. The assay was immunoSEQ multiplex PCR, and TCRdb's table has in-frame clones only and misses some. The table lists 150,000 to 200,000 clones, 7.5% to 9.5% of them singletons. What was sequenced was central memory CD4+ T cells from blood. The receptors derive from a woman between 18 and 29 years old with type 1 diabetes. Each CDR3 is given with its conserved first and last residue. The order of the fields is CDR3 protein, CDR3 DNA, clone size, J gene, D gene, V gene. D genes are given only for firm matches. Some rows have no size entry. The others give once, few or many, or a class for an expanded clone.

CDR3aa: CASRETGELFF
CDR3nt: TGTGCCAGCAGAGAGACCGGGGAGCTGTTTTTT
abundance: few
j_gene: TRBJ2-2
d_gene: NA
v_gene: TRBV2

CDR3aa: CASRLARTDTQYF
CDR3nt: TGTGCCAGCCGACTAGCCCGCACAGATACGCAGTATTTT
abundance: few
j_gene: TRBJ2-3
d_gene: TRBD2
v_gene: TRBV7-9

CDR3aa: CATKTSGGYNEQFF
CDR3nt: TGTGCCACTAAGACTAGCGGGGGATACAATGAGCAGTTCTTC
abundance: few
j_gene: TRBJ2-1
d_gene: TRBD2
v_gene: TRBV19

CDR3aa: CASSTVSGANVLTF
CDR3nt: TGTGCCAGCAGCACAGTCTCTGGGGCCAACGTCCTGACTTTC
abundance: NA
j_gene: TRBJ2-6
d_gene: NA
v_gene: TRBV11-3

CDR3aa: CAISKQGEANYGYTF
CDR3nt: TGTGCCATCAGCAAACAGGGGGAAGCTAACTATGGCTACACCTTC
abundance: few
j_gene: TRBJ1-2
d_gene: TRBD1
v_gene: TRBV10-3

CDR3aa: CASSLGTGNNEQFF
CDR3nt: TGTGCCAGCAGCTTAGGGACCGGGAACAATGAGCAGTTCTTC
abundance: NA
j_gene: TRBJ2-1
d_gene: NA
v_gene: TRBV7-8

CDR3aa: CASRGTGTSGNTIYF
CDR3nt: TGTGCCAGCAGGGGCACAGGGACCTCTGGAAACACCATATATTTT
abundance: few
j_gene: TRBJ1-3
d_gene: NA
v_gene: TRBV2

CDR3aa: CASSVGLAMETQYF
CDR3nt: TGTGCCAGCAGCGTAGGTTTAGCCATGGAGACCCAGTACTTC
abundance: NA
j_gene: TRBJ2-5
d_gene: NA
v_gene: TRBV9

CDR3aa: CASSSGTGSYEQYF
CDR3nt: TGCGCCAGCAGCTCCGGGACAGGATCCTACGAGCAGTACTTC
abundance: NA
j_gene: TRBJ2-7
d_gene: TRBD1
v_gene: TRBV5-1

CDR3aa: CASSRTGDYGYTF
CDR3nt: TGTGCCAGCAGTCGGACAGGGGACTATGGCTACACCTTC
abundance: NA
j_gene: TRBJ1-2
d_gene: TRBD1
v_gene: TRBV7-9

CDR3aa: CAISDRTSGRASREQFF
CDR3nt: TGTGCCATCAGTGACCGGACTAGCGGGAGGGCATCGAGGGAGCAGTTCTTC
abundance: few
j_gene: TRBJ2-1
d_gene: TRBD2
v_gene: TRBV10-3

CDR3aa: CATSRLGGYEQFF
CDR3nt: TGTGCCACCAGCAGGCTCGGGGGGTATGAGCAGTTCTTC
abundance: few
j_gene: TRBJ2-1
d_gene: TRBD2
v_gene: TRBV15

CDR3aa: CASSLAPGSGGELFF
CDR3nt: TGTGCCAGCAGCTTGGCCCCGGGGAGTGGCGGGGAGCTGTTTTTT
abundance: NA
j_gene: TRBJ2-2
d_gene: NA
v_gene: TRBV11-3

CDR3aa: CASSLPRGGATQYF
CDR3nt: TGTGCCAGCAGCTTACCGCGGGGAGGCGCCACCCAGTACTTC
abundance: few
j_gene: TRBJ2-5
d_gene: NA
v_gene: TRBV7-9

CDR3aa: CASSFPNREGYTF
CDR3nt: TGCGCCAGCAGCTTTCCAAACAGGGAAGGCTACACCTTC
abundance: few
j_gene: TRBJ1-2
d_gene: NA
v_gene: TRBV5-1

CDR3aa: CASSSPSGLAGLETQYF
CDR3nt: TGTGCCAGCAGTTCCCCCTCCGGACTAGCGGGATTAGAGACCCAGTACTTC
abundance: NA
j_gene: TRBJ2-5
d_gene: TRBD2
v_gene: TRBV28

CDR3aa: CASSLQAATDTQYF
CDR3nt: TGTGCCAGCAGCCTACAGGCCGCCACAGATACGCAGTATTTT
abundance: few
j_gene: TRBJ2-3
d_gene: NA
v_gene: TRBV7-2

CDR3aa: CASSQDRWGPKETQYF
CDR3nt: TGCGCCAGCAGCCAAGATCGTTGGGGGCCAAAAGAGACCCAGTACTTC
abundance: NA
j_gene: TRBJ2-5
d_gene: NA
v_gene: TRBV4-3

CDR3aa: CSAKRNEQFF
CDR3nt: TGCAGTGCTAAGCGCAATGAGCAGTTCTTC
abundance: NA
j_gene: TRBJ2-1
d_gene: NA
v_gene: TRBV20-1

CDR3aa: CAISEGQKQYF
CDR3nt: TGTGCCATCAGTGAGGGACAGAAGCAGTACTTC
abundance: NA
j_gene: TRBJ2-7
d_gene: NA
v_gene: TRBV10-3

CDR3aa: CASSQLGGEQYF
CDR3nt: TGTGCCAGCAGCCAGCTAGGGGGCGAGCAGTACTTC
abundance: NA
j_gene: TRBJ2-7
d_gene: NA
v_gene: TRBV14

CDR3aa: CASSYFTDGLNYGYTF
CDR3nt: TGTGCCAGCAGTTACTTTACAGATGGCCTTAACTATGGCTACACCTTC
abundance: few
j_gene: TRBJ1-2
d_gene: NA
v_gene: TRBV6-6